The 5 T cell receptor beta chains reported below all come from one sample, sequenced in a study of T cells after yellow fever vaccination. TCRdb redid the calling of the 5' RACE reads with MiXCR, one entry per CDR3 protein. The sample shows 300,000 or so distinct CDR3 sequences, under 5% of them seen only once. Sequences were derived from PBMCs, sampled 5 days after the yellow fever booster vaccination. The origin of the receptors is a man aged 18 to 30 who received the YFV17D yellow fever vaccine.

The rearrangement uses TRBV5-5 and TRBJ1-1; 9 positions match TRBD1. This CDR3 is 15 amino acids long. V shed 1 base, J shed 4 bases, and the junction held 5 bases outside the gene matches. CDR1 and CDR2 from the germline V gene are SGHKS and YYEKEE (reference sequence). This chain's CDR3 is CASSLNRGPGTEAFF. The CDR3, as DNA: TGTGCCAGCAGCTTGAACAGGGGGCCAGGCACTGAAGCTTTCTTT.

This clonotype has a count of ten or more. The V and J genes are TRBV7-2 and TRBJ2-4; D is uncertain. This CDR3 is 14 amino acids long. Germline-derived CDR1 and CDR2 are SGHTA and FQGNSA. With 6 bases removed from V and 8 bases from J, the gap between germline ends came to 17 bases. This chain's CDR3 is CASSTGRSSYIQYF. For the CDR3, the DNA is TGTGCCAGCAGTACCGGGCGGAGTAGCTACATTCAGTACTTC.

Only a few counts were recorded for this clonotype. This chain links TRBV7-2 with TRBJ2-5; tentatively, D is TRBD1 (5 bases). The CDR3 is made up of 14 amino acids. V lost 1 base to trimming and J lost 3 bases, with 9 bases between them. Germline CDR1 and CDR2: SGHTA and FQGNSA. This chain's CDR3 is CASSLGQWEETQYF. DNA for the CDR3: TGTGCCAGCAGCTTAGGACAGTGGGAAGAGACCCAGTACTTC.

This clonotype was picked up many times. The rearrangement links TRBV27 to TRBJ1-1; D gene ambiguous. CDR3 length: 13 amino acids. The germline CDR1 and CDR2 sequences are MNHEY and SMNVEV (reference sequence). V was clipped by 8 bases and J by 1 base, with 11 bases between them. In nucleotides, the CDR3 is TGTGCCAGCTGCTGGACGGCGAACACTGAAGCTTTCTTT. The encoded protein is CASCWTANTEAFF.

The sample holds many counts of this clonotype. J is TRBJ2-1 and V is TRBV4-3; 10 nucleotides agree with TRBD2. CDR3 size: 16 residues. With V trimmed by 4 bases and J by 8 bases, 11 bases remained unmatched. From germline, CDR1 is LGHNA and CDR2 YSLEER. CDR3 sequence: CASSPTPSGGVDEQFF. CDR3 coding DNA: TGCGCCAGCAGCCCTACCCCCAGCGGGGGGGTTGATGAGCAGTTCTTC.